The 10 T cell receptor beta chains given below trace back to one sample, sequenced in a study of glioma-infiltrating T cells. TCR alpha and beta CDR3 regions were amplified from RNA using iRepertoire nested multiplex PCR. TCRdb used MiXCR to reprocess the multiplex PCR reads, holding one entry per CDR3 protein. The sample carries roughly 190,000 distinct CDR3 sequences, over 25% recorded once. Source material: glioma tissue, nonneoplastic brain tissue, or PBMCs (not recorded which). The receptors stem from a human donor with low-grade glioma or glioblastoma, undergoing nonglioma brain surgery, or in good health (not recorded which).

This clonotype was counted a few times. The chain links TRBV4-1 to TRBJ2-2, with 10 bases lining up with TRBD1. The J segment lost 6 bases and the V segment lost 1 base, leaving 2 bases of the junction unmatched. The germline V gene encodes CDR1 MGHRA and CDR2 YSYEKL. This CDR3 is 15 amino acids long. The CDR3 DNA follows: TGCGCCAGCAGCCAAGGACAGGGGGCTGCCGGGGAGCTGTTTTTT. Amino acid sequence: CASSQGQGAAGELFF.

CDR3 DNA: TGTGCCAGCTCACCGCGACTAGCGGGAGAAAGAAATGAGCAGTTCTTC. Protein: CASSPRLAGERNEQFF. The chain carries TRBV18 and TRBJ2-1; TRBD2 matches at 12 bases. The CDR3 is 16 amino acids. Looked up from germline, CDR1 is KGHSH and CDR2 is LQKENI. Trimming removed 3 bases from V and 7 bases from J; junction bases left unmatched: 7.

This clonotype was picked up many times. The chain has TRBV7-2 and TRBJ2-7; TRBD1 is a possible D gene (5 bases). The germline V gene encodes CDR1 SGHTA and CDR2 FQGNSA. V was clipped by 4 bases and J by 7 bases, with 11 bases between them. There are 12 residues in the CDR3. CDR3 bases: TGTGCCAGCAGCTCAGGGTTCGGGGAGCAGTACTTC. Amino acid sequence: CASSSGFGEQYF. The whole variable domain, filled in from reference TRBV7-2 and TRBJ2-7, reads GAGVSQSPSNKVTEKGKDVELRCDPISGHTALYWYRQSLGQGLEFLIYFQGNSAPDKSGLPSDRFSAERTGGSVSTLTIQRTQQEDSAVYLCASSSGFGEQYFGPGTRLTVT.

This clonotype was seen many times. The CDR3, as DNA: TGTGCCAGCAGTGGGGCAAAGGGAGCCGGCCAAGAGACCCAGTACTTC. Translation: CASSGAKGAGQETQYF. The chain links TRBV2 to TRBJ2-5; perhaps TRBD2 as D (5 bases). Trimming shortened V by 4 bases and J by 1 base, and 16 bases separated the two germline ends. This CDR3 has 16 residues. Germline CDR1 reads SNHLY; CDR2 reads FYNNEI.

This clonotype was observed many times. The chain uses TRBV7-2 and TRBJ2-7, with no clear D. Germline loops: CDR1 SGHTA, CDR2 FQGNSA. This CDR3 is 12 amino acids long. Trimming removed 1 base at V and 6 bases at J, with 7 bases between. The CDR3, as DNA: TGTGCCAGCAGCTTAGAGTCGGGCGAGCAGTACTTC. As protein: CASSLESGEQYF.

A note on this clonotype: A read error is possible here, since a much larger clone lies one base away. The chain uses TRBV7-9 and TRBJ1-5; a weak D match, TRBD1 (6 bases). The CDR3 is made up of 17 amino acids. Germline lookup yields CDR1 SEHNR and CDR2 FQNEAQ (reference sequence). CDR3 protein: CASRLGQGKGSNQPQHF. In nucleotides, the CDR3 is TGTGCCAGCAGATTAGGGCAGGGGAAGGGAAGCAATCAGCCCCAGCATTTT.

The V gene is TRBV6-6, the J gene TRBJ2-3, with D maybe TRBD2 (6 bases). The V end lost 8 bases, the J end lost 8 bases, and 20 bases lay between the germline ends. CDR1 is MNHNY and CDR2 is SVGAGI in the germline V gene (reference sequence). This CDR3 has 14 amino acids. The DNA for the CDR3 is TGTGCCAGCTTCCTGGCGGGATTCTCATGTACGCAGTATTTT. The encoded protein is CASFLAGFSCTQYF.

This clonotype was observed at least ten times. The V gene is TRBV10-3, the J gene TRBJ1-2; D is unresolved. V gave up 4 bases and J gave up 8 bases, with 8 bases separating them. Germline V lookup: CDR1 ENHRY, CDR2 SYGVKD. CDR3 length equals 11 residues. The CDR3 coding sequence is TGTGCCATCAGTGTCACCGGGGGCTACACCTTC. Translated: CAISVTGGYTF.

This clonotype was counted at least ten times. V gene TRBV19 combines with J gene TRBJ1-5; no clear D gene. The CDR3 loop spans 13 amino acids. Germline V gene data show CDR1 as LNHDA and CDR2 as SQIVND (reference sequence). V gave up 10 bases and J gave up 3 bases, with 13 bases separating them. In nucleotides, the CDR3 is TGTGCCACAGGACCGCTACACAATCAGCCCCAGCATTTT. It translates to CATGPLHNQPQHF.

Regarding this clonotype: With a much larger clone just one base away, this may be a read error. V usage is TRBV29-1 and J usage is TRBJ1-1; D gene uncertain. CDR1 is SQVTM, CDR2 ANQGSEA, per germline. The germline V and J ends were trimmed by 4 bases and 0 bases, with 9 bases remaining between them. This CDR3 spans 13 amino acids. The CDR3 DNA sequence: TGCAGCGTTGGTGGAGACCTGAACACTGAAGCTTTCTTT. Its translation: CSVGGDLNTEAFF.